This T cell receptor (beta chain) emerged from a study of kidney transplant recipient with SARS-CoV-2 infection. Many counts were recorded for this clonotype. TCRdb ran MiXCR on the reads and lists one entry per CDR3 protein. The repertoire consists of 250,000 or so distinct CDR3 sequences, with more than 25% occurring once and the leading ten covering about 7%. Sequencing was performed on a blood sample, taken at baseline and on day 111 from a kidney transplant recipient. The receptor was derived from a male patient in his thirties who had COVID-19 and was a kidney transplant recipient. T cells may partly derive from the graft donor.

CDR3 sequence: CSVGGQGMGAFF. The CDR3 nucleotides are TGCAGCGTTGGCGGTCAGGGGATGGGAGCTTTCTTT. The chain recombines TRBV29-1 with TRBJ1-1; weak D call: TRBD1 (6 bases). Germline values: CDR1 SQVTM, CDR2 ANQGSEA. V was clipped by 4 bases and J by 10 bases, with 16 bases between them. CDR3 length: 12 residues.